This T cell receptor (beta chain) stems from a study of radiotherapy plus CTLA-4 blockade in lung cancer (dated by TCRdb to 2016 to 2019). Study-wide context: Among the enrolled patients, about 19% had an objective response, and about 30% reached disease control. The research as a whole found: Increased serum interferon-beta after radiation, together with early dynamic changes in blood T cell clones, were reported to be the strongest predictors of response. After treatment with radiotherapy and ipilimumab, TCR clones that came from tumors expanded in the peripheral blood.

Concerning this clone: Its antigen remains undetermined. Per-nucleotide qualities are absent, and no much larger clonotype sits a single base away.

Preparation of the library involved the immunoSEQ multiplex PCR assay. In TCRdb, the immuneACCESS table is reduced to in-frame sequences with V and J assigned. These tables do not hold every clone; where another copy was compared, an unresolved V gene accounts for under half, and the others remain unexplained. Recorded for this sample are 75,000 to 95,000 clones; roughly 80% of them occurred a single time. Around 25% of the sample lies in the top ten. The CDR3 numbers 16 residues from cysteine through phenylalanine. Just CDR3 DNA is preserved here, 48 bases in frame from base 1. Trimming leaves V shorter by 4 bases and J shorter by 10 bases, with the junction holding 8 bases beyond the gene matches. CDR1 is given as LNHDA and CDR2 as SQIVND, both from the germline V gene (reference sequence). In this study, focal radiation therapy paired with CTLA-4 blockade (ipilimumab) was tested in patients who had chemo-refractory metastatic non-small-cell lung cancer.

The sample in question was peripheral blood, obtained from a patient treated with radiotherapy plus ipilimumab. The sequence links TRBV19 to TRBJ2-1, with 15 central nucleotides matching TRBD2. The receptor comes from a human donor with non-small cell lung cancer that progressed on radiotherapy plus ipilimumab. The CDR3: CASSTGTSGRIGEQFF. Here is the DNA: TGTGCCAGTAGTACTGGGACTAGCGGGAGGATTGGGGAGCAGTTCTTC.